The rows below give T cell receptor beta chains drawn from one sample of a study of read filtering for tumor transcriptome and immune sequencing. TCRdb passed the reads through MiXCR, listing each CDR3 protein once. The table has fewer than 100,000 distinct CDR3 sequences, around 12% seen once. Sequences were obtained from a population of CD138-negative cells sorted from bone marrow. The receptors were gathered from a donor aged 40 or over with multiple myeloma. CDR3s include the opening cysteine and the closing phenylalanine or tryptophan. Fields, in order: clone size, V gene, CDR3 length, J gene, D gene, CDR3 DNA, CDR3 protein. A D gene is named only where the DNA matches it firmly. The size entry is marked missing in some rows and otherwise reads once, few, many or a size class.

many,TRBV9,16,TRBJ2-1,TRBD1,TGTGCCAGCAGCGTAGCGGGACAGGTGGGATACAATGAGCAGTTCTTC,CASSVAGQVGYNEQFF
many,TRBV20-1,12,TRBJ1-5,.,TGCAGTGCTAGCCAAGGTGTTCAGCCCCAGCATTTT,CSASQGVQPQHF
many,TRBV2,14,TRBJ2-1,.,TGTGCCAGCAGTCCGGGAGCCTCCTACAATGAGCAGTTCTTC,CASSPGASYNEQFF
many,TRBV5-4,17,TRBJ2-2,.,TGTGCCAGCAGCCCCGCCTTGGGGCTTGCGAACACCGGGGAGCTGTTTTTT,CASSPALGLANTGELFF
many,TRBV20-1,12,TRBJ1-1,TRBD1,TGCAGTGGCAGGGGGCCGGGCACTGAAGCTTTCTTT,CSGRGPGTEAFF
many,TRBV5-1,13,TRBJ2-5,.,TGCGCCAGCGCGGCCGGAAACCAAGAGACCCAGTACTTC,CASAAGNQETQYF
many,TRBV10-1,17,TRBJ2-2,TRBD1,TGCGCCAGCAGTGAGTTGGGCAGGGGGCTGGTCACCGGGGAGCTGTTTTTT,CASSELGRGLVTGELFF
many,TRBV28,15,TRBJ1-5,.,TGTGCCAGCAGTTTTTCGGGACGCATTTTTAGGCCCCAGCATTTT,CASSFSGRIFRPQHF
many,TRBV4-1,16,TRBJ1-1,.,TGTGCCAGCAGCCAAGGGGAGGGTCCTACAGGAATTGACGCTTTCTTT,CASSQGEGPTGIDAFF
many,TRBV28,15,TRBJ1-5,.,TGTGCCAGCAGTACCCATGGGGCAGGGGATCAGCCCCAGCATTTT,CASSTHGAGDQPQHF
few,TRBV7-3,17,TRBJ2-6,.,TGTGCCAGCAGCTTGCAGGGGCTGAGCTCTGGGGCCAACGTCCTGACTTTC,CASSLQGLSSGANVLTF
.,TRBV11-2,13,TRBJ2-4,.,TGTGCCAGCAGCTTGGGCAGGACAAACATTCAGTACTTC,CASSLGRTNIQYF
many,TRBV29-1,13,TRBJ2-5,.,TGCAGCGTCGAAGGGTTTGTGCAAGAGACCCAGTACTTC,CSVEGFVQETQYF
many,TRBV5-1,15,TRBJ2-1,TRBD1,TGCGCCAGCAGCTTGGGAGGGACAGGGGATGGTGAGCAGTTCTTC,CASSLGGTGDGEQFF
many,TRBV20-1,14,TRBJ2-1,TRBD2,TGCAGTGCTAGTTCGGGACTAGCGGGAGCGGGGCAGTTCTTC,CSASSGLAGAGQFF
few,TRBV7-9,13,TRBJ2-3,.,TGTGCCAGCAGCTTAGGAGCGAAGGATACGCAGTATTTT,CASSLGAKDTQYF
many,TRBV5-1,14,TRBJ1-1,.,TGCGCCAGCAGCTTGGGACAGAGCCAATCTGAAGCTTTCTTT,CASSLGQSQSEAFF
many,TRBV28,12,TRBJ1-5,.,TGTGCCAGCAAGGAAAGCAATCAGCCCCAGCATTTT,CASKESNQPQHF
few,TRBV28,16,TRBJ1-3,TRBD1,TGTGCCAGCAGATCAGGGGGGACCCTCTCTGGAAACACCATATATTTT,CASRSGGTLSGNTIYF
many,TRBV12-3/TRBV12-4,13,TRBJ1-4,.,TGTGCCAGCAGTTTCTCCGGCCAATCCCATCCAATTTTT,CASSFSGQSHPIF
.,TRBV28,13,TRBJ1-3,.,TGTGCCAGCAGTCAAGGCGGCGGAAACACCATATATTTT,CASSQGGGNTIYF
many,TRBV12-3/TRBV12-4,15,TRBJ1-2,TRBD1,TGTGCCAGCAATCTCGGACAGGGGGCGGTCTATGGCTACACCTTC,CASNLGQGAVYGYTF
.,TRBV9,15,TRBJ1-1,.,TGTGCCAGCAGCGTAGGGGGACATATGAACACTGAAGCTTTCTTT,CASSVGGHMNTEAFF
many,TRBV2,12,TRBJ2-3,.,TGTGCCAGCAGTGAACAAACAGATACGCAGTATTTT,CASSEQTDTQYF
many,TRBV3-1,13,TRBJ2-7,.,TGTGCCAGCAGTAGAAGCCCAGCCTACGAGCAGTACTTC,CASSRSPAYEQYF
many,TRBV4-1,13,TRBJ2-1,.,TGCGCCAGCAGCCAAGTAGGTTACAATGAGCAGTTCTTC,CASSQVGYNEQFF
many,TRBV14,17,TRBJ1-1,TRBD1,TGTGCCAGCAGATCGCCCCGCGCGGACAGGGGGTCCACTGAAGCTTTCTTT,CASRSPRADRGSTEAFF
.,TRBV7-9,19,TRBJ2-3,TRBD2,TGTGCCAGCAGTTCCCCGGGACTAGCGGAGGGCCGTCGCACAGATACGCAGTATTTT,CASSSPGLAEGRRTDTQYF
many,TRBV11-2,18,TRBJ2-2,TRBD2,TGTGCCAGCAGCTCTGCGGGGACTAGCGGATCTAACACCGGGGAGCTGTTTTTT,CASSSAGTSGSNTGELFF
many,TRBV5-1,14,TRBJ1-1,TRBD1,TGCGCCAGCAGCCTGGACAGGTTGAACACTGAAGCTTTCTTT,CASSLDRLNTEAFF
.,TRBV10-1,16,TRBJ2-1,.,TGCGCCAGCAGTGAGTCAATACAGGGAGAGGACAATGAGCAGTTCTTC,CASSESIQGEDNEQFF
many,TRBV5-1,13,TRBJ2-5,.,TGCGCCAGCAGCTTAAGAGGGCATGAGACCCAGTACTTC,CASSLRGHETQYF
.,TRBV3-1,13,TRBJ2-3,.,TGTGCCAGCAGCCAAGGCACCGCAGATACGCAGTATTTT,CASSQGTADTQYF